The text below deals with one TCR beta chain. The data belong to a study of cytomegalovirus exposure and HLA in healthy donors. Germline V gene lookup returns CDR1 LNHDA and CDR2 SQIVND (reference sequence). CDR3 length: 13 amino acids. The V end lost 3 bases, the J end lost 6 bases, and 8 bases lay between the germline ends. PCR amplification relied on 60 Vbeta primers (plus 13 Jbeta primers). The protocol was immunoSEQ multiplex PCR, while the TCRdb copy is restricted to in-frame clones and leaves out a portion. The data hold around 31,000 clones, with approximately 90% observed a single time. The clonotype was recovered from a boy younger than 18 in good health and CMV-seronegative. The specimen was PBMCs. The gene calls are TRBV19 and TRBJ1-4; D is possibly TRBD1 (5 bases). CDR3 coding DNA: TGTGCCAGTAGTATGGGGCTCCATGAAAAACTGTTTTTT. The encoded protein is CASSMGLHEKLFF.